Shown below are 21 T cell receptor beta chains from a single sample sequenced in a study of graft-versus-host responses after intestinal transplantation (dated by TCRdb to the early 2020s). Libraries came from the immunoSEQ multiplex PCR assay. The clones in this table, taken by TCRdb from immuneACCESS, are in-frame only. Not every clone is retained; where verified, under half of the shortfall comes from an unresolved V gene, and the cause of the rest is unknown. Within this sample are 45,000 to 50,000 clones, with just under 95% of them counted one time only. Clones ranked in the top ten supply about 5.9% of the sample. Source: PBMCs, taken around 790 days after a first intestinal transplant, on the day of a second. The receptors stem from a human patient who received an intestinal transplant, so some T cells may come from the graft donor.

This clone was observed once. The chain recombines TRBV4-1 with TRBJ1-2; 9 bases fit TRBD1. CDR3 length: 16 residues. The V and J ends lost 0 bases and 4 bases, in that order; junction bases with no gene match: 6. Germline V gene lookup returns CDR1 MGHRA and CDR2 YSYEKL. CDR3 nucleotides: TGCGCCAGCAGCCAAGATCCGACAGGGGGAGGCTATGGCTACACCTTC. Translating it yields CASSQDPTGGGYGYTF.

The CDR3 nucleotides are TGTGCCAGCAGCTTATCCGTCGCCGACTACAATGAGCAGTTCTTC. Residues: CASSLSVADYNEQFF. The chain combines TRBV7-2 with TRBJ2-1; no clear D. The CDR3 loop spans 15 amino acids. The germline gives CDR1 SGHTA, CDR2 FQGNSA. Trimming took off 2 bases at V and 3 bases at J, with 11 bases between the two ends.

The chain employs TRBV6-5 and TRBJ2-7, with D possibly being TRBD2 (6 bases). The length of the CDR3 is 13 residues. Germline CDR1 is MNHEY and CDR2 is SVGAGI. V was pared by 0 bases and J by 9 bases, with 12 bases between. CDR3 residues: CASSYSSGGGQYF. For the CDR3, the DNA is TGTGCCAGCAGTTACTCGTCCGGGGGAGGGCAGTACTTC.

This chain joins TRBV27 and TRBJ2-7, with a weak D call TRBD1 (5 bases). The germline V gene encodes CDR1 MNHEY and CDR2 SMNVEV (reference sequence). Trimming pared 4 bases from V and 2 bases from J, leaving 12 bases between. The CDR3 is 14 residues long. This chain's CDR3 is CASSWQGRPYEQYF. CDR3 DNA sequence: TGTGCCAGCAGTTGGCAGGGCCGCCCCTACGAGCAGTACTTC.

CDR3 sequence (DNA): TGTGCCAGCAACAAGGACAGGGGTTTCTACGAGCAGTACTTC. Translating it yields CASNKDRGFYEQYF. The chain couples TRBV6-5 to TRBJ2-7, with 9 bases fitting TRBD1. The CDR3 contains 14 residues. CDR1 and CDR2 (germline): MNHEY, SVGAGI. The trim removed 7 bases at V and 3 bases at J, leaving 7 bases unmatched.

This sequence joins TRBV6-5 and TRBJ1-1; a weak D match, TRBD1 (6 bases). CDR1 MNHEY and CDR2 SVGAGI come from the germline V gene. The V end was cut by 5 bases, the J end by 8 bases, with 15 bases between. This CDR3 has 13 amino acids. CDR3 protein: CASSPQGSREAFF. CDR3 sequence (DNA): TGTGCCAGCAGTCCGCAGGGGTCAAGAGAAGCTTTCTTT.

The chain links TRBV6-1 to TRBJ2-7; D uncertain. Germline-derived CDR1 and CDR2 are MNHNS and SASEGT. This CDR3 comprises 13 residues. The germline V and J ends were trimmed by 2 bases and 3 bases, with 8 bases remaining between them. CDR3 amino acids: CASSEPNNYEQYF. As DNA, the CDR3 is TGTGCCAGCAGTGAACCTAACAACTACGAGCAGTACTTC.

The V call is TRBV6-5, the J call TRBJ2-7; D might be TRBD1 (7 bases). The V gene lost 3 bases and the J gene lost 2 bases, with 11 bases spanning the gap. The CDR3 sequence is 14 residues long. Germline assignment: CDR1 MNHEY and CDR2 SVGAGI. CDR3 nucleotide sequence: TGTGCCAGCAGTTATGGCAGGGGGGCCTACGAGCAGTACTTC. It encodes CASSYGRGAYEQYF.

This clone was detected once. V is TRBV11-2 and J is TRBJ1-1; D unclear. The germline V and J ends were trimmed by 6 bases and 10 bases, with 12 bases remaining between them. Germline assignment: CDR1 SGHAT and CDR2 FQNNGV. CDR3 length: 11 amino acids. CDR3 coding DNA: TGTGCCAGCAGTTTTACAGAGGCAGCTTTCTTT. Translating it yields CASSFTEAAFF.

This chain joins TRBV6-5 and TRBJ1-6; tentative D call: TRBD1 (5 bases). This CDR3 is 13 amino acids long. With 6 bases removed from V and 9 bases from J, the gap between germline ends came to 12 bases. Germline V gives CDR1 MNHEY, CDR2 SVGAGI. The CDR3 nucleotides are TGTGCCAGCAGGCAGGGAACTAGTTCACCCCTCCACTTT. It encodes CASRQGTSSPLHF.

The chain uses TRBV7-9 and TRBJ2-7, with D maybe TRBD2 (5 bases). This CDR3 is 15 amino acids long. Per germline, CDR1 SEHNR and CDR2 FQNEAQ (reference sequence). Trimming took 5 bases from V and 0 from J, leaving 14 bases between them. CDR3 DNA sequence: TGTGCCAGCAGCCAGCCCGAGGAGGCCTCCTACGAGCAGTACTTC. Its protein product is CASSQPEEASYEQYF.

The chain carries TRBV6-1 and TRBJ1-2, with D hard to call. The CDR3 sequence is 16 residues long. V lost 3 bases, J lost 1 base, and 15 bases lay in between. The germline V gene has CDR1 MNHNS and CDR2 SASEGT. The CDR3 DNA sequence: TGTGCCAGCAGTGACCCGGGCCTTACCCTTAACTATGGCTACACCTTC. It codes for CASSDPGLTLNYGYTF.

V usage is TRBV12-5 and J usage is TRBJ2-1; D not certain. The V end was cut by 7 bases, the J end by 0 bases, with 16 bases between. This CDR3 is built from 16 residues. Germline V lookup: CDR1 LGHNT, CDR2 FRNRAP. The DNA of the CDR3 is TGTGCTAGTGCCCCTTGGACCTCGAGCTCCTACAATGAGCAGTTCTTC. Its translation: CASAPWTSSSYNEQFF. Supplemented by reference TRBV12-5 and TRBJ2-1, the full variable domain reads DARVTQTPRHKVTEMGQEVTMRCQPILGHNTVFWYRQTMMQGLELLAYFRNRAPLDDSGMPKDRFSAEMPDATLATLKIQPSEPRDSAVYFCASAPWTSSSYNEQFFGPGTRLTVL.

The chain combines TRBV7-3 with TRBJ2-7; the D gene is possibly TRBD1 (5 bases). Per germline, CDR1 SGHTA and CDR2 FQGTGA. This CDR3 has 13 amino acids. With 2 bases removed from V and 5 bases from J, the gap between germline ends came to 10 bases. The CDR3 protein is CASSLLGRDEQYF. CDR3 DNA: TGTGCCAGCAGCTTACTGGGCAGGGACGAGCAGTACTTC.

The rearrangement uses TRBV27 and TRBJ1-1, with a possible D match to TRBD1 (6 bases). The V and J ends lost 2 bases and 9 bases respectively, with 19 bases between them. The CDR3 covers 15 residues. Germline loops: CDR1 MNHEY, CDR2 SMNVEV (reference sequence). The CDR3 loop reads CASSLPEGGAGKAFF. The CDR3 region has the DNA TGTGCCAGCAGTTTACCCGAGGGGGGGGCGGGGAAAGCTTTCTTT.

The chain has TRBV30 and TRBJ2-7; TRBD1 matches at 9 bases. The germline V gene has CDR1 GTSNPN and CDR2 SVGIG (reference sequence). This CDR3 contains 13 residues. V lost 7 bases, J lost 6 bases, and 10 bases stayed unmatched. The CDR3 bases are TGTGCCTCGAGGGGGACAGGGATCTCCGAGCAGTACTTC. This codes for CASRGTGISEQYF.

The rearrangement uses TRBV5-1 and TRBJ2-7; D is ambiguous. V shed 4 bases and J shed 0 bases, with 14 bases lying between them. Per the germline V gene, CDR1 is SGHRS and CDR2 is YFSETQ. The CDR3 loop spans 15 amino acids. In nucleotides, the CDR3 is TGCGCCAGCAGCCCCAACTCTAGGCCCTCCTACGAGCAGTACTTC. Translated: CASSPNSRPSYEQYF. Using reference TRBV5-1 and TRBJ2-7 for the parts outside the CDR3, the full variable domain is KAGVTQTPRYLIKTRGQQVTLSCSPISGHRSVSWYQQTPGQGLQFLFEYFSETQRNKGNFPGRFSGRQFSNSRSEMNVSTLELGDSALYLCASSPNSRPSYEQYFGPGTRLTVT.

V usage is TRBV6-6 and J usage is TRBJ1-5, with D perhaps matching TRBD1 (6 bases). CDR1 is MNHNY and CDR2 is SVGAGI in the germline V gene (reference sequence). The CDR3 has 14 residues. Trimming pared 6 bases from V and 4 bases from J, leaving 13 bases between. CDR3 amino acids: CASRLDSTNQPQHF. The DNA of the CDR3 is TGTGCCAGCAGATTGGACAGCACTAATCAGCCCCAGCATTTT.

The genes are TRBV6-1 and TRBJ2-5; TRBD1 is a possible D gene (7 bases). TRBJ2-7 explains the end of the DNA better; the J call may be wrong. CDR3 size: 14 residues. From germline, CDR1 is MNHNS and CDR2 SASEGT. CDR3 DNA: TGTGCCAGCAGTGGGACGCAGGGGGGCTACGAGCAGTACTTC. Residues: CASSGTQGGYEQYF.

V is TRBV13 and J is TRBJ2-7; TRBD1 might be the D (6 bases). The V gene lost 4 bases and the J gene lost 4 bases, with 17 bases spanning the gap. CDR1 PRHDT and CDR2 FYEKMQ come from the germline V gene (reference sequence). The CDR3 has 15 residues. CDR3 residues: CASSSRGLGDYEQYF. CDR3 bases: TGTGCCAGCAGCTCTAGGGGGTTGGGGGATTACGAGCAGTACTTC. The whole variable domain, remainder taken from reference TRBV13 and TRBJ2-7, is AAGVIQSPRHLIKEKRETATLKCYPIPRHDTVYWYQQGPGQDPQFLISFYEKMQSDKGSIPDRFSAQQFSDYHSELNMSSLELGDSALYFCASSSRGLGDYEQYFGPGTRLTVT.

V usage is TRBV25-1 and J usage is TRBJ1-1; D not certain. CDR1 and CDR2 (germline): MGHDK, SYGVNS. This CDR3 region has 11 residues. Trimming pared 3 bases from V and 8 bases from J, leaving 7 bases between. CDR3 sequence reads: CASSESGEAFF. The DNA of the CDR3 is TGTGCCAGCAGTGAGTCGGGCGAAGCTTTCTTT. Supplemented by reference TRBV25-1 and TRBJ1-1, the full variable domain reads EADIYQTPRYLVIGTGKKITLECSQTMGHDKMYWYQQDPGMELHLIHYSYGVNSTEKGDLSSESTVSRIRTEHFPLTLESARPSHTSQYLCASSESGEAFFGQGTRLTVV.